The 25 T cell receptor beta chains reported below all come from one sample, sequenced in a study of cytomegalovirus exposure and HLA in healthy donors. Primers: 60 Vbeta forward and 13 Jbeta reverse. Here immunoSEQ multiplex PCR was the method, and the copy in TCRdb shows in-frame clones only, minus some. This table has roughly 140,000 clones, roughly three quarters appearing once. The sequencing input was PBMCs. All receptors come from a woman aged 45-65 years in good health and CMV-seronegative.

This clone was counted only a few times. The chain carries TRBV10-3 and TRBJ2-3, with 11 bases matching TRBD2. Germline loops: CDR1 ENHRY, CDR2 SYGVKD. This CDR3 contains 15 residues. The V segment lost 3 bases and the J segment 6 bases; nucleotides outside the gene matches: 5. The CDR3 reads CAISDLAGGKDTQYF. The CDR3 region has the DNA TGTGCCATCAGTGACCTAGCGGGGGGCAAGGATACGCAGTATTTT.

This chain links TRBV10-3 with TRBJ2-1; a weak D match, TRBD1 (5 bases). The CDR3 loop spans 14 amino acids. The V end was cut by 1 base, the J end by 10 bases, with 14 bases between. CDR1 ENHRY and CDR2 SYGVKD come from the germline V gene. CDR3 in amino acids: CAISEWGSNLEQFF. CDR3 DNA sequence: TGTGCCATCAGTGAGTGGGGCTCCAATCTCGAGCAGTTCTTC.

The gene calls are TRBV30 and TRBJ1-3; D uncertain. The germline V gene encodes CDR1 GTSNPN and CDR2 SVGIG (reference sequence). There are 19 residues in the CDR3. V lost 0 bases and J lost 3, with 24 bases in between. CDR3 region: CAWSVLSGLTGALGNTIYF. CDR3 DNA: TGTGCCTGGAGTGTACTCTCGGGGTTAACGGGCGCGCTTGGAAACACCATATATTTT.

The chain carries TRBV7-9 and TRBJ2-2, with D unclear. Germline-derived CDR1 and CDR2 are SEHNR and FQNEAQ (reference sequence). Trimming took off 1 base at V and 1 base at J, with 4 bases between the two ends. The CDR3 totals 14 residues. CDR3 nucleotides: TGTGCCAGCAGCTTAGGGCAGAACACCGGGGAGCTGTTTTTT. It translates to CASSLGQNTGELFF. The full variable domain, with the rest looked up from reference TRBV7-9 and TRBJ2-2, is DTGVSQNPRHKITKRGQNVTFRCDPISEHNRLYWYRQTLGQGPEFLTYFQNEAQLEKSRLLSDRFSAERPKGSFSTLEIQRTEQGDSAMYLCASSLGQNTGELFFGEGSRLTVL.

The rearrangement uses TRBV27 and TRBJ2-2; D not resolved. V was shortened by 5 bases and J by 7 bases, with 8 bases between the two germline ends. In germline, CDR1 is MNHEY, CDR2 SMNVEV (reference sequence). The CDR3 extends over 12 amino acids. The CDR3: CASSRLGGELFF. The CDR3 DNA reads TGTGCCAGCAGTCGACTCGGCGGGGAGCTGTTTTTT.

J is TRBJ1-2 and V is TRBV4-2; D gene uncertain. The CDR3 is 15 residues long. Germline V gene sequence: CDR1 LGHNA, CDR2 YNFKEQ. The V and J ends lost 2 bases and 8 bases respectively, with 18 bases between them. CDR3 nucleotide sequence: TGTGCCAGCAGCCAACTTACGGATGGAGGGAGGGGCTACACCTTC. Protein: CASSQLTDGGRGYTF.

The chain has TRBV6-6 and TRBJ1-6; TRBD1 is a possible D gene (5 bases). V was clipped by 2 bases and J by 8 bases, with 13 bases between them. The CDR3 totals 15 residues. The germline CDR1 and CDR2 sequences are MNHNY and SVGAGI (reference sequence). The CDR3 DNA reads TGTGCCAGCAGTTACCCGAAGGGACTGGATTCACCCCTCCACTTT. Amino acids: CASSYPKGLDSPLHF.

This clone occurred a few times. V gene TRBV5-1 combines with J gene TRBJ1-1; 10 bases fit TRBD1. The CDR3 has 14 residues. Germline CDR1 and CDR2: SGHRS and YFSETQ. Trimming cost V 4 bases and J 4 bases; bases outside gene matches: 4. CDR3 bases: TGCGCCAGCAGCCCGAGGACAGGGGGCACTGAAGCTTTCTTT. Translated: CASSPRTGGTEAFF.

This clone was recorded once. This rearrangement joins TRBV7-2 to TRBJ1-2; D unclear. This CDR3 is built from 13 residues. Germline V lookup: CDR1 SGHTA, CDR2 FQGNSA. The germline V and J ends were trimmed by 1 base and 8 bases, with 11 bases remaining between them. The DNA of the CDR3 is TGTGCCAGCAGCTTAGTGGAGGGCGGCGGCTACACCTTC. This translates into CASSLVEGGGYTF.

The chain joins TRBV15 to TRBJ1-2; 7 nucleotides align to TRBD1. V dropped 0 bases and J dropped 8; count of bases not matched to a gene: 9. Germline assignment: CDR1 LNHNV and CDR2 YYDKDF (reference sequence). The CDR3 is made up of 15 amino acids. CDR3: CATSRDRGQGFGYTF. Written as DNA, the CDR3 is TGTGCCACCAGCAGAGATAGGGGGCAGGGGTTCGGCTACACCTTC.

The chain has TRBV27 and TRBJ1-2, with D perhaps TRBD1 (6 bases). The germline CDR1 and CDR2 sequences are MNHEY and SMNVEV (reference sequence). The CDR3 consists of 16 residues. V was shortened by 6 bases and J by 4 bases, with 21 bases between the two germline ends. CDR3 nucleotide sequence: TGTGCCAGCAGCTTACGGGGGGCAGGGCCGAGCTATGGCTACACCTTC. It codes for CASSLRGAGPSYGYTF.

This clone turned up a few times. CDR3 nucleotides: TGTGCCAGCACTATTAAAGGGACAGACCCCAGAAACACCATATATTTT. It codes for CASTIKGTDPRNTIYF. J is TRBJ1-3 and V is TRBV5-4, with TRBD1 matching over 7 bases. Germline V gives CDR1 SGHNT, CDR2 YYREEE (reference sequence). CDR3 size: 16 residues. Germline trimming cut 6 bases from V and 5 bases from J; bases unmatched to any gene: 14. Full variable domain (missing parts from reference TRBV5-4 and TRBJ1-3): ETGVTQSPTHLIKTRGQQVTLRCSSQSGHNTVSWYQQALGQGPQFIFQYYREEENGRGNFPPRFSGLQFPNYSSELNVNALELDDSALYLCASTIKGTDPRNTIYFGEGSWLTVV.

The J gene is TRBJ2-3, the V gene TRBV14; D may be TRBD1 (6 bases). The CDR3 loop spans 15 amino acids. The germline gives CDR1 SGHDN, CDR2 FVKESK. V gave up 2 bases and J gave up 6 bases, with 15 bases separating them. CDR3: CASSQIGLQGDTQYF. The CDR3 DNA follows: TGTGCCAGCAGCCAAATTGGACTCCAGGGGGATACGCAGTATTTT.

This rearrangement joins TRBV6-5 to TRBJ1-2, with 7 bases fitting TRBD1. This CDR3 contains 13 residues. CDR1 and CDR2 (germline): MNHEY, SVGAGI. Losses at the gene ends were 4 bases for V and 8 bases for J; bases not matched to a gene: 7. CDR3 amino acids: CASSFNRGGGYTF. CDR3 in DNA: TGTGCCAGCAGTTTCAACAGGGGAGGAGGCTACACCTTC.

The V and J genes are TRBV7-2 and TRBJ1-1; the D gene is possibly TRBD1 (5 bases). CDR1 and CDR2 (germline): SGHTA, FQGNSA. The CDR3 sequence is 14 residues long. V shed 5 bases and J shed 6 bases, with 16 bases lying between them. Here the CDR3 DNA reads TGTGCCAGCAGCCCAACAGACGGAGGGGCTGAAGCTTTCTTT. Translation gives CASSPTDGGAEAFF. Using reference TRBV7-2 and TRBJ1-1 for the parts outside the CDR3, the full variable domain is GAGVSQSPSNKVTEKGKDVELRCDPISGHTALYWYRQSLGQGLEFLIYFQGNSAPDKSGLPSDRFSAERTGGSVSTLTIQRTQQEDSAVYLCASSPTDGGAEAFFGQGTRLTVV.

V usage is TRBV5-8 and J usage is TRBJ2-2; unclear D gene. CDR1 is SGHTS and CDR2 is YDEGEE in the germline V gene. The CDR3 runs to 12 residues. Trimming shortened V by 1 base and J by 6 bases, and 4 bases separated the two germline ends. This CDR3 is CASSLLPGELFF. CDR3 DNA: TGTGCCAGCAGCTTGCTTCCCGGGGAGCTGTTTTTT.

V is TRBV27 and J is TRBJ1-1; 9 nucleotides agree with TRBD1. This CDR3 has 16 amino acids. The V gene end was trimmed by 3 bases and the J gene end by 0 bases; junction bases not matched to a gene: 5. CDR1 is MNHEY and CDR2 is SMNVEV in the germline V gene (reference sequence). The CDR3, as DNA: TGTGCCAGCAGTTTGTCACAGGGGGCTTTGAACACTGAAGCTTTCTTT. Its translation: CASSLSQGALNTEAFF.

V and J are TRBV6-5 and TRBJ1-1, with TRBD1 as a possible D gene (6 bases). Trimming left V 4 bases short and J 0 bases short, with 9 bases between. Germline CDR1 MNHEY, CDR2 SVGAGI. The length of the CDR3 is 14 residues. The CDR3 spells CASSFTGLNTEAFF. As DNA, the CDR3 is TGTGCCAGCAGTTTCACAGGGTTGAACACTGAAGCTTTCTTT.

V is TRBV28 and J is TRBJ1-2; tentative D call: TRBD1 (6 bases). Germline V gives CDR1 MDHEN, CDR2 SYDVKM. The V and J ends lost 6 bases and 8 bases respectively, with 16 bases between them. The length of the CDR3 is 13 residues. In DNA, the CDR3 is TGTGCCAGCAGGTCTGCAGGGGATTGGGGCTACACCTTC. This translates into CASRSAGDWGYTF.

V is TRBV6-1 and J is TRBJ1-5; D is unclear. This CDR3 contains 13 residues. The V gene's germline CDR1 is MNHNS and CDR2 SASEGT. Trimming cost V 2 bases and J 5 bases, with 7 bases left between them. The CDR3 region has the DNA TGTGCCAGCAGTGAAATCGAGTATCAGCCCCAGCATTTT. Translating gives CASSEIEYQPQHF.

This chain links TRBV30 with TRBJ2-7; TRBD1 matches at 10 bases. This CDR3 spans 14 amino acids. The junction had 6 bases not matched to a gene; V was cut back by 4 bases and J by 3 bases. Per the germline V gene, CDR1 is GTSNPN and CDR2 is SVGIG (reference sequence). The CDR3 DNA follows: TGTGCCTGGAACCGGGACAGGGGACACTACGAGCAGTACTTC. This codes for CAWNRDRGHYEQYF.

This clone was counted only a few times. The chain links TRBV6-4 to TRBJ2-3; 11 bases align to TRBD2. The CDR3 runs 16 residues. Germline CDR1 MRHNA, CDR2 SNTAGT. J gave up 0 bases and V 7 bases, and 6 bases lay outside the gene matches. The CDR3 protein is CASTPTSGESTDTQYF. The CDR3 nucleotides read TGTGCCAGCACCCCGACTAGCGGGGAGAGCACAGATACGCAGTATTTT.

The gene calls are TRBV28 and TRBJ2-2, with 10 bases identical to TRBD2. The CDR3 consists of 15 residues. The junction had 5 bases not matched to a gene; V was cut back by 6 bases and J by 4 bases. In germline, CDR1 is MDHEN, CDR2 SYDVKM. The CDR3 loop reads CASSIAGGATGELFF. The CDR3 nucleotides are TGTGCCAGCAGCATAGCGGGGGGAGCCACCGGGGAGCTGTTTTTT.

The chain couples TRBV30 to TRBJ1-2; TRBD1 is a possible D gene (6 bases). Germline-derived CDR1 and CDR2 are GTSNPN and SVGIG (reference sequence). The V and J ends lost 5 bases and 8 bases respectively, with 21 bases between them. The length of the CDR3 is 14 residues. CDR3 coding DNA: TGTGCCTGGCGGGCTCTAACAGGGAGACGCGGCTACACCTTC. This translates into CAWRALTGRRGYTF.

This clone was seen a single time. This sequence joins TRBV6-1 and TRBJ1-5, with D possibly matching TRBD1 (5 bases). Trimming took off 4 bases at V and 3 bases at J, with 13 bases between the two ends. Germline V lookup: CDR1 MNHNS, CDR2 SASEGT. The CDR3 is made up of 15 amino acids. The CDR3 bases are TGTGCCAGCAGTGGCAACCCGGGGGACAATCAGCCCCAGCATTTT. Residues: CASSGNPGDNQPQHF.